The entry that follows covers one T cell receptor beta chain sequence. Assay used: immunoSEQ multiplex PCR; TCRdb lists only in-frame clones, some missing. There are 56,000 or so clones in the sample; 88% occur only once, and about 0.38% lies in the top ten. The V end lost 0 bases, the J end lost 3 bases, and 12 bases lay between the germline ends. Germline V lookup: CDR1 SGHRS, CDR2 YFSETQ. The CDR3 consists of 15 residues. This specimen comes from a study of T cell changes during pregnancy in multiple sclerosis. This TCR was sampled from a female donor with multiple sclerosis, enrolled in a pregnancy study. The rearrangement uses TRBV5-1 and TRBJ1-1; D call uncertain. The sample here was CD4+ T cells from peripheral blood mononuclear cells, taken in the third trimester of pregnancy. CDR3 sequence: CASSLASGGDTEAFF. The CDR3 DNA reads TGCGCCAGCAGCTTGGCCTCGGGAGGCGACACTGAAGCTTTCTTT.